The next 14 T cell receptor beta chains were all read from a single sample in a study of blood T cell repertoires in COVID-19 (dated by TCRdb to 2018 to 2021). The library was prepared using the immunoSEQ multiplex PCR assay. TCRdb took over this immuneACCESS table, retaining in-frame rearrangements with V and J assigned. Such tables are incomplete; in checked studies, under half of the missing clones stem from an unresolved V gene, and the remainder is unexplained. The sample table records about 210,000 clones; around 84% of these occur just once. The ten biggest clones cover roughly 20% of the sample. Sequenced sample: PBMCs or T cells enriched from blood (not recorded which). These receptors all come from a man between 35 and 55 years old who had recovered from COVID-19.

V is TRBV10-3 and J is TRBJ1-3; TRBD1 is a possible D gene (5 bases). The ends were cut back, 11 bases at V and 8 bases at J, with 22 bases in the middle. The CDR3 is made up of 14 amino acids. The germline V gene has CDR1 ENHRY and CDR2 SYGVKD. CDR3 in DNA: TGTGCCGTTGCTAAGGGGTACGGTGAGGACACCATATATTTT. This gives the protein CAVAKGYGEDTIYF.

The V gene is TRBV5-1, the J gene TRBJ2-7, with 11 bases identical to TRBD1. The germline gives CDR1 SGHRS, CDR2 YFSETQ. Losses at the gene ends were 4 bases for V and 5 bases for J; bases not matched to a gene: 5. There are 14 residues in the CDR3. CDR3 sequence reads: CASSTGQGVDEQYF. The DNA for the CDR3 is TGCGCCAGCAGCACGGGACAGGGGGTGGACGAGCAGTACTTC. The variable domain in full, completed from reference TRBV5-1 and TRBJ2-7, reads KAGVTQTPRYLIKTRGQQVTLSCSPISGHRSVSWYQQTPGQGLQFLFEYFSETQRNKGNFPGRFSGRQFSNSRSEMNVSTLELGDSALYLCASSTGQGVDEQYFGPGTRLTVT.

The genes are TRBV19 and TRBJ2-5; a possible D gene is TRBD1 (6 bases). The CDR3 spans 19 residues. Germline lookup yields CDR1 LNHDA and CDR2 SQIVND (reference sequence). V was pared by 10 bases and J by 1 base, with 31 bases between. The CDR3 loop reads CATNWERQGTSLPQETQYF. CDR3 sequence (DNA): TGTGCCACAAATTGGGAGAGGCAGGGGACCAGTCTTCCCCAAGAGACCCAGTACTTC. Filled out from reference TRBV19 and TRBJ2-5, the complete variable domain reads DGGITQSPKYLFRKEGQNVTLSCEQNLNHDAMYWYRQDPGQGLRLIYYSQIVNDFQKGDIAEGYSVSREKKESFPLTVTSAQKNPTAFYLCATNWERQGTSLPQETQYFGPGTRLLVL.

The CDR3 nucleotides are TGTGCCAGCAGCATCCGACAGGGGAGAAACACCATATATTTT. Translation gives CASSIRQGRNTIYF. The chain couples TRBV7-6 to TRBJ1-3, with TRBD1 matching over 8 bases. The CDR3 extends over 14 amino acids. V was pared by 5 bases and J by 5 bases, with 5 bases of the junction left unmatched. CDR1 SGHVS and CDR2 FNYEAQ come from the germline V gene.

The chain links TRBV28 to TRBJ2-7, with a possible D match to TRBD1 (6 bases). CDR1 MDHEN and CDR2 SYDVKM come from the germline V gene. The CDR3 is 13 amino acids. With 6 bases removed from V and 0 bases from J, the gap between germline ends came to 9 bases. In nucleotides, the CDR3 is TGTGCCAGCAGGTGGACAGCCTCCTACGAGCAGTACTTC. This codes for CASRWTASYEQYF.

The chain uses TRBV5-1 and TRBJ1-1; D perhaps matches TRBD1 (5 bases). This CDR3 has 17 amino acids. Germline V gene data show CDR1 as SGHRS and CDR2 as YFSETQ. V was shortened by 2 bases and J by 0 bases, with 17 bases between the two germline ends. CDR3 sequence reads: CASSFHQGGQMNTEAFF. CDR3 DNA sequence: TGCGCCAGCAGCTTCCACCAGGGAGGCCAAATGAACACTGAAGCTTTCTTT.

The chain employs TRBV10-3 and TRBJ2-7; TRBD2 matches 15 bases. There are 16 residues in the CDR3. Germline loops: CDR1 ENHRY, CDR2 SYGVKD. The ends lost 3 bases at V and 2 bases at J; junction bases unmatched: 2. CDR3 amino acids: CAISDGLAGGPYEQYF. For the CDR3, the DNA is TGTGCCATCAGTGACGGACTAGCGGGAGGGCCCTACGAGCAGTACTTC.

This chain joins TRBV30 and TRBJ2-2; TRBD1 matches at 8 bases. This CDR3 is built from 12 residues. The V gene end was trimmed by 3 bases and the J gene end by 12 bases; junction bases not matched to a gene: 6. Germline values: CDR1 GTSNPN, CDR2 SVGIG (reference sequence). CDR3 bases: TGTGCCTGGAGCACAGGGGGGAGGAAGCTGTTTTTT. This encodes CAWSTGGRKLFF.

This clone was detected a few times. J is TRBJ1-5 and V is TRBV19; possible D gene TRBD1, 5 bases. The CDR3 has 15 residues. Germline lookup yields CDR1 LNHDA and CDR2 SQIVND (reference sequence). Trimming removed 3 bases at V and 6 bases at J, with 15 bases between. The CDR3 DNA follows: TGTGCCAGTAGTATCGCAGGGATCGTGGGTCAGCCCCAGCATTTT. It is translated as CASSIAGIVGQPQHF.

This clone appeared a few times. V usage is TRBV6-5 and J usage is TRBJ1-6; 8 nucleotides agree with TRBD1. This CDR3 region has 14 residues. Losses at the gene ends were 6 bases for V and 9 bases for J; bases not matched to a gene: 7. Germline CDR1 reads MNHEY; CDR2 reads SVGAGI. Here the CDR3 reads CASSPDRGSSPLHF. The CDR3 region has the DNA TGTGCCAGCAGCCCAGACAGGGGATCTTCACCCCTCCACTTT.

This clone has at least ten counts. The chain is built from TRBV4-1 and TRBJ1-1; D is unresolved. The germline CDR1 and CDR2 sequences are MGHRA and YSYEKL. V was cut by 4 bases and J by 5 bases, with 11 bases left in between. The length of the CDR3 is 13 residues. The CDR3 nucleotides are TGCGCCAGCAGCCTTCGCAGGTTGACTGAAGCTTTCTTT. It specifies CASSLRRLTEAFF.

The gene calls are TRBV7-2 and TRBJ1-6; TRBD1 matches 12 bases. The CDR3 extends over 17 amino acids. The V segment lost 3 bases and the J segment 3 bases; nucleotides outside the gene matches: 3. The germline gives CDR1 SGHTA, CDR2 FQGNSA. The CDR3 DNA reads as TGTGCCAGCAGCTTGGGGACAGGGGGCCACTATAATTCACCCCTCCACTTT. Residues: CASSLGTGGHYNSPLHF.

The genes are TRBV19 and TRBJ1-1, with a possible D match to TRBD1 (6 bases). The CDR3 totals 15 residues. CDR1 is LNHDA, CDR2 SQIVND, per germline (reference sequence). With 5 bases removed from V and 0 bases from J, the gap between germline ends came to 13 bases. The CDR3 DNA follows: TGTGCCAGTAGTCTAGTGGACAGCATGAACACTGAAGCTTTCTTT. It codes for CASSLVDSMNTEAFF. Supplemented by reference TRBV19 and TRBJ1-1, the full variable domain reads DGGITQSPKYLFRKEGQNVTLSCEQNLNHDAMYWYRQDPGQGLRLIYYSQIVNDFQKGDIAEGYSVSREKKESFPLTVTSAQKNPTAFYLCASSLVDSMNTEAFFGQGTRLTVV.

This CDR3 is CASSLGQGFNSPLHF. The CDR3, as DNA: TGTGCCAGCAGCTTAGGACAGGGGTTTAATTCACCCCTCCACTTT. The chain carries TRBV11-2 and TRBJ1-6, with 8 bases fitting TRBD1. Germline CDR1 and CDR2: SGHAT and FQNNGV. V shed 1 base and J 6 bases; nucleotides not matched to a gene: 2. The CDR3 length is 15 residues. Variable domain in full (rest from reference TRBV11-2 and TRBJ1-6): EAGVAQSPRYKIIEKRQSVAFWCNPISGHATLYWYQQILGQGPKLLIQFQNNGVVDDSQLPKDRFSAERLKGVDSTLKIQPAKLEDSAVYLCASSLGQGFNSPLHFGNGTRLTVT.